Below, 6 T cell receptor beta chains from the same sample are listed, as sequenced in a study of blood T cell repertoires in COVID-19. TCRdb's table, derived via immunoSEQ multiplex PCR, lists solely in-frame clones and lacks some. The sample contains 85,000 to 100,000 clones, about 86% of which appear only once. Sequencing was carried out using peripheral blood. All receptors come from a man over 45 with COVID-19, enrolled during active disease.

The J gene is TRBJ1-2, the V gene TRBV30, with D possibly matching TRBD1 (6 bases). Deletions cut 2 bases from V and 6 bases from J, with 16 bases between. This CDR3 spans 14 amino acids. In germline, CDR1 is GTSNPN, CDR2 SVGIG (reference sequence). The CDR3 region is CAWSPTGKRHGYTF. The CDR3 nucleotides read TGTGCCTGGAGTCCCACAGGGAAAAGGCATGGCTACACCTTC.

Here the CDR3 reads CASRLGRGASGEQFF. CDR3 bases: TGTGCCAGCAGACTCGGGCGGGGGGCATCTGGTGAGCAGTTCTTC. The chain combines TRBV28 with TRBJ2-1; the match to TRBD2 covers 8 bases. The germline gives CDR1 MDHEN, CDR2 SYDVKM. The trim removed 6 bases at V and 9 bases at J, leaving 13 bases unmatched. The CDR3 is 15 residues long.

The V call is TRBV7-3, the J call TRBJ1-2, with 11 bases fitting TRBD1. The trim removed 0 bases at V and 5 bases at J, leaving 2 bases unmatched. CDR1 SGHTA and CDR2 FQGTGA come from the germline V gene. The CDR3 is 15 residues long. CDR3 protein: CASSLTGTGGYGYTF. CDR3 DNA sequence: TGTGCCAGCAGCTTAACAGGGACAGGGGGGTATGGCTACACCTTC.

The rearrangement links TRBV6-5 to TRBJ1-5, with D perhaps TRBD1 (5 bases). Trimming took off 7 bases at V and 2 bases at J, with 15 bases between the two ends. The germline V gene has CDR1 MNHEY and CDR2 SVGAGI. CDR3 length equals 15 residues. The CDR3 region is CASTTAGLGNQPQHF. DNA of the CDR3: TGTGCCAGCACCACCGCAGGGTTGGGCAATCAGCCCCAGCATTTT.

V is TRBV30 and J is TRBJ1-6, with 8 bases identical to TRBD1. J was trimmed by 7 bases and V by 2 bases; bases with no gene match: 7. Looked up from germline, CDR1 is GTSNPN and CDR2 is SVGIG (reference sequence). There are 15 residues in the CDR3. The CDR3 reads CAWSPTGGKNSPLHF. As DNA, the CDR3 is TGTGCCTGGAGTCCCACAGGGGGAAAGAATTCACCCCTCCACTTT.

The chain has TRBV5-1 and TRBJ1-2; TRBD1 matches at 8 bases. The germline CDR1 and CDR2 sequences are SGHRS and YFSETQ. V trimming: 4 bases; J trimming: 6 bases; junction bases outside the gene matches: 11. CDR3 length: 15 residues. CDR3 protein: CASSPAQGARDGYTF. The DNA of the CDR3 is TGCGCCAGCAGCCCCGCTCAGGGGGCGCGGGATGGCTACACCTTC.